Listed below are T cell receptor beta chains from one sample, sequenced in a study of blood T cell repertoires in COVID-19. Sequencing used immunoSEQ multiplex PCR; TCRdb keeps in-frame clones, though not all of them. This sample has fewer than 450,000 clones, with 90% found just once. The sample consisted of PBMCs or T cells enriched from blood (not recorded which). The receptor set was obtained from a man between 18 and 29 years old who had recovered from COVID-19. The conserved cysteine and the conserved F or W are not part of the CDR3 here. Not all rows give a size; the values are once, few, many and, for expanded clones, a class.

>TRBJ2-5|NA|TRBV19
ASSMTRQETQY
>TRBJ2-1|NA|TRBV5-1
ASSITSAAYNEQF
>TRBJ1-5|few|TRBV28
ASIQGDGMGNQPQH
>TRBJ1-6|NA|TRBV6-5
ASIGAGLNSPLH
>TRBJ1-2|NA|TRBV10-3
AISESELKGSYGYT
>TRBJ2-2|NA|TRBV4-2
ASLGLADTGELF
>TRBJ1-1|NA|TRBV2
ASSEATPGGTEAF
>TRBJ2-4|NA|TRBV6-5
ASRGQIAKNIQY
>TRBJ1-2|NA|TRBV2
ASSGDNGGYGYT
>TRBJ1-1|NA|TRBV11-3
ASSLGGAMNTEAF
>TRBJ1-4|NA|TRBV27
ASSSRVSTNEKLF
>TRBJ2-7|NA|TRBV5-1
ASTSTASGSRLQY
>TRBJ1-1|NA|TRBV28
ASAGQRTEAF
>TRBJ1-6|NA|TRBV19
ASSSWGTGESPLH
>TRBJ1-1|NA|TRBV6-5
ASSWGSGTEAF
>TRBJ1-4|NA|TRBV4-1
ASSNSGQGVRGEKLF
>TRBJ2-2|NA|TRBV6-5
ASSPGTPNTGELF
>TRBJ1-4|NA|TRBV7-9
ASTLSGSANEKLF
>TRBJ2-5|NA|TRBV5-1
ASSLAGTGQETQY
>TRBJ2-2|NA|TRBV6-1
ASSAPGLAGFGELF
>TRBJ2-1|NA|TRBV6-5
ASSYRTNGEQF
>TRBJ1-5|NA|TRBV15
ATSNPAGGGLSQPQH
>TRBJ1-1|NA|TRBV3-1/TRBV3-2
ASTAPGLRDTEAF
>TRBJ1-1|once|TRBV29-1
SVEQGYTEAF
>TRBJ1-3|once|TRBV11-2
ASSLGQVQNTIY
>TRBJ1-2|NA|TRBV10-3
AIDRQDGGYT
>TRBJ1-2|NA|TRBV6-1
ASSEAGLGGYT
>TRBJ2-1|NA|TRBV27
ASSLIKRDGLWNEQF
>TRBJ2-1|NA|TRBV27
ASGGRGRNEQF
>TRBJ1-2|NA|TRBV5-5
ASSSLGAVGYT
>TRBJ1-2|NA|TRBV18
ASSPGRGREGYT
>TRBJ1-2|NA|TRBV10-1
ASDDRTETGRISYGYT
>TRBJ1-5|NA|TRBV30
AWRGTGGDQPQH